This is a list of T cell receptor beta chains from one sample in a study of technical replicates of blood from several donors. Repertoires were generated with immunoSEQ multiplex PCR, while TCRdb's copy carries only in-frame clones and drops some. The sample has fewer than 100,000 clones, 95% to 98% seen once. The sample consisted of T cells isolated from PBMCs. The receptors derive from a human donor in good health. The CDR3 runs from the conserved cysteine through the conserved F or W. D genes are given only for firm matches. Expanded clones are given a class, and other clones once, few, many or no size at all.

J	size	D	V	CDR3	DNA
TRBJ1-5	.	TRBD1	TRBV19	CASSMTGQLNQPQHF	TGTGCCAGTAGTATGACGGGACAGCTCAATCAGCCCCAGCATTTT
TRBJ2-3	.	.	TRBV5-1	CASRPPGVPTDTQYF	TGCGCCAGCAGGCCCCCGGGGGTCCCCACAGATACGCAGTATTTT
TRBJ2-2	.	.	TRBV5-1	CASSLSSGELFF	TGCGCCAGCAGCTTGTCGTCCGGGGAGCTGTTTTTT
TRBJ2-5	.	.	TRBV28	CASAYNSPETQYF	TGTGCCAGCGCCTACAACAGTCCAGAGACCCAGTACTTC
TRBJ1-1	.	.	TRBV10-3	CAISESIAKQGGDTEAFF	TGTGCCATCAGTGAGTCGATCGCGAAACAGGGAGGGGACACTGAAGCTTTCTTT
TRBJ2-7	once	.	TRBV6-1	CASSGREIYEQYF	TGTGCCAGCAGTGGCCGGGAGATCTACGAGCAGTACTTC
TRBJ1-5	.	.	TRBV7-2	CASSTQGGQPQHF	TGTGCCAGCAGCACCCAAGGGGGTCAGCCCCAGCATTTT
TRBJ2-7	.	.	TRBV29-1	CSVVLSYEQYF	TGCAGCGTTGTATTGTCCTACGAGCAGTACTTC
TRBJ1-2	.	TRBD1	TRBV19	CASSQGVRGRLGNGYTF	TGTGCCAGCAGCCAAGGGGTGAGGGGGCGTTTAGGTAATGGCTACACCTTC
TRBJ2-7	.	.	TRBV7-9	CASQDSSYEQYF	TGTGCCAGCCAGGACAGTTCCTACGAGCAGTACTTC
TRBJ2-1	.	.	TRBV25-1	CASSARGAFEQFF	TGTGCCAGCAGTGCCCGTGGGGCTTTCGAGCAGTTCTTC
TRBJ2-7	.	TRBD1	TRBV4-1	CASSRNIRPGQGSTYEQYF	TGCGCCAGCAGCCGAAACATTCGACCGGGACAGGGATCGACCTACGAGCAGTACTTC
TRBJ1-3	.	.	TRBV7-9	CASSMTEGAGNTIYF	TGTGCCAGCAGCATGACAGAAGGTGCTGGAAACACCATATATTTT
TRBJ1-2	.	.	TRBV5-4	CASSKAGGYTF	TGTGCCAGCAGCAAGGCAGGGGGCTACACCTTC
TRBJ2-5	.	.	TRBV28	CASSTQETQYF	TGTGCCAGCAGTACTCAAGAGACCCAGTACTTC
TRBJ1-1	.	.	TRBV6-4	CASNQGENTEAFF	TGTGCCAGCAATCAGGGTGAGAACACTGAAGCTTTCTTT
TRBJ2-1	.	TRBD2	TRBV11-1	CASSLAGGQDEQFF	TGTGCCAGCAGCCTAGCGGGGGGGCAGGATGAGCAGTTCTTC
TRBJ2-5	.	.	TRBV5-1	CASSLGAETQYF	TGCGCCAGCAGCTTGGGGGCAGAGACCCAGTACTTC
TRBJ1-1	.	.	TRBV2	CASSPFTEAFF	TGTGCCAGCAGTCCTTTCACTGAAGCTTTCTTT
TRBJ1-5	few	.	TRBV5-5	CASSLERQVSQPQHF	TGTGCCAGCAGCTTGGAGAGACAAGTCTCACAGCCCCAGCATTTT
TRBJ2-7	.	.	TRBV27	CASSLSLAYEQYF	TGTGCCAGCAGTTTGAGTCTGGCCTACGAGCAGTACTTC
TRBJ2-7	once	TRBD1	TRBV7-6	CASSQLWTGAYEQYF	TGTGCCAGCAGCCAGCTTTGGACAGGGGCCTACGAGCAGTACTTC
TRBJ1-1	.	.	TRBV5-1	CASSLAWNTEAFF	TGCGCCAGCAGCTTGGCCTGGAACACTGAAGCTTTCTTT
TRBJ1-1	.	TRBD1	TRBV12-5	CASGTGGQNTEAFF	TGTGCTAGTGGGACAGGGGGGCAGAACACTGAAGCTTTCTTT
TRBJ1-1	.	.	TRBV28	CASSFLYLMNTEAFF	TGTGCCAGCAGCTTCCTCTACTTGATGAACACTGAAGCTTTCTTT
TRBJ2-7	.	.	TRBV5-5	CASSLVTGSSYEQYF	TGTGCCAGCAGCTTGGTTACGGGGAGCTCCTACGAGCAGTACTTC